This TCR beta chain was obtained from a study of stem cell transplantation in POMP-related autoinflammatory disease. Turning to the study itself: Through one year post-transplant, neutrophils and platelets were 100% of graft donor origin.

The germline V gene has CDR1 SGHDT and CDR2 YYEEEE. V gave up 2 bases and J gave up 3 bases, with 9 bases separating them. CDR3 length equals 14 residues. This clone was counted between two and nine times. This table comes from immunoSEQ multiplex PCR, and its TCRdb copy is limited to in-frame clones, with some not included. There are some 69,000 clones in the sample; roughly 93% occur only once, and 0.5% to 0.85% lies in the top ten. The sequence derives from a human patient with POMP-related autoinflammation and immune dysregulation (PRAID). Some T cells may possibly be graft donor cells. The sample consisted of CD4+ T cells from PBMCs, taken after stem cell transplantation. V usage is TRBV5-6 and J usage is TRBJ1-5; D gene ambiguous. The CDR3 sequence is CASSLGGVNQPQHF. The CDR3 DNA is TGTGCCAGCAGCTTAGGTGGGGTCAATCAGCCCCAGCATTTT.